Each of the 22 T cell receptor beta chains below was sequenced from the same sample in a study of T-cell reconstitution after alpha-beta-depleted transplantation in children. Using unique molecular identifiers, the investigators prepared the TCRbeta library. TCRdb independently ran MiXCR on the PCR reads; one entry per CDR3 protein. Among more than 300,000 distinct CDR3 sequences listed, 15% to 20% were seen once. The source was PBMCs, mostly from graft donor cells, collected 360 days after TCRalphabeta/CD19-depleted stem cell transplant. The source is a male patient under 10 years old who had a stem cell transplant for acute lymphoblastic leukemia, so the T cells may come from the graft donor.

Worth noting for this clonotype: A much more abundant neighbour one base away suggests this may be a read error. The genes are TRBV6-6 and TRBJ2-7; D is uncertain. Per germline, CDR1 MNHNY and CDR2 SVGAGI (reference sequence). The CDR3 has 12 amino acids. With 2 bases removed from V and 11 bases from J, the gap between germline ends came to 13 bases. CDR3 in DNA: TGTGCCAGCAGTTACCACGAAGTTGAGGAGTACTTC. It encodes CASSYHEVEEYF.

This clonotype was detected many times. The chain combines TRBV4-3 with TRBJ2-7; 8 nucleotides match TRBD1. V was pared by 0 bases and J by 3 bases, with 7 bases of the junction left unmatched. There are 16 residues in the CDR3. Germline V gene lookup returns CDR1 LGHNA and CDR2 YSLEER. The CDR3 DNA is TGCGCCAGCAGCCAAGATCGACAGACAGGGGACTACGAGCAGTACTTC. It yields the protein CASSQDRQTGDYEQYF.

This clonotype was counted a few times. The chain has TRBV7-3 and TRBJ2-2; the D is unclear. The CDR3 runs to 13 residues. The germline V and J ends were trimmed by 5 bases and 7 bases, with 11 bases remaining between them. Per germline, CDR1 SGHTA and CDR2 FQGTGA. The chain's CDR3 is CASSSGLGGELFF. In DNA, the CDR3 is TGTGCCAGCAGCAGTGGTTTAGGCGGGGAGCTGTTTTTT.

This clonotype was seen a few times. J is TRBJ2-7 and V is TRBV20-1, with TRBD2 matching over 9 bases. Losses at the gene ends were 5 bases for V and 0 bases for J; bases not matched to a gene: 5. This CDR3 region has 14 residues. CDR1 and CDR2 from the germline V gene are DFQATT and SNEGSKA (reference sequence). The CDR3 spells CSAAGSGGSYEQYF. The DNA for the CDR3 is TGCAGTGCTGCAGGTAGCGGGGGCTCCTACGAGCAGTACTTC.

The rearrangement uses TRBV29-1 and TRBJ2-3; D unresolved. CDR3 size: 14 residues. Germline V gene sequence: CDR1 SQVTM, CDR2 ANQGSEA. The V end lost 4 bases, the J end lost 0 bases, and 11 bases lay between the germline ends. The chain's CDR3 is CSVGSAHSTDTQYF. In DNA, the CDR3 is TGCAGCGTTGGTAGTGCCCATAGCACAGATACGCAGTATTTT.

As for this clonotype: The junction departs from the called germline gene at one end, perhaps through a read error. This chain links TRBV24-1 with TRBJ2-1, with a possible D match to TRBD1 (5 bases). The germline CDR1 and CDR2 sequences are KGHDR and SFDVKD. The CDR3 sequence is 15 residues long. CDR3 loop: CGTSDSRKQGNEQFF. CDR3 coding DNA: TGTGGCACCAGTGATTCCAGAAAGCAGGGCAATGAGCAGTTCTTC.

In its sample, this clonotype was seen many times. The chain employs TRBV12-3 or TRBV12-4 and TRBJ2-7, with 7 positions matching TRBD1. This CDR3 is 15 amino acids long. The ends lost 1 base at V and 1 base at J; junction bases unmatched: 4. CDR3 protein: CASSLVGTVSYEQYF. In nucleotides, the CDR3 is TGTGCCAGCAGTTTAGTCGGGACAGTATCCTACGAGCAGTACTTC.

The rearrangement uses TRBV28 and TRBJ2-3, with 9 bases that match TRBD1. The CDR3 length is 16 residues. Unmatched junction bases numbered 8, after V lost 2 bases and J lost 5 bases. Germline V lookup: CDR1 MDHEN, CDR2 SYDVKM. The CDR3: CASSLNPRQGEDTQYF. DNA of the CDR3: TGTGCCAGCAGTTTAAATCCGAGACAGGGGGAAGATACGCAGTATTTT.

V usage is TRBV20-1 and J usage is TRBJ2-1, with TRBD2 identical over 7 bases. The V and J ends lost 2 bases and 7 bases, in that order; junction bases with no gene match: 11. The CDR3 is 15 amino acids. CDR1 DFQATT and CDR2 SNEGSKA come from the germline V gene (reference sequence). The CDR3 loop is CSARWSGGLPNEQFF. CDR3 sequence (DNA): TGCAGTGCTAGATGGTCGGGAGGCCTTCCAAATGAGCAGTTCTTC.

This chain uses TRBV4-2 with TRBJ2-7; TRBD1 agrees at 7 bases. The CDR3 is 18 residues long. Losses at the gene ends were 0 bases for V and 2 bases for J; bases not matched to a gene: 13. The germline V gene has CDR1 LGHNA and CDR2 YNFKEQ. For the CDR3, the DNA is TGTGCCAGCAGCCAAGATATAGTCCGCCGGGACAGCCCCTACGAGCAGTACTTC. This sequence encodes CASSQDIVRRDSPYEQYF.

The chain uses TRBV24-1 and TRBJ2-1; 13 bases map to TRBD2. J lost 8 bases, V lost 1 base, and 4 bases had no gene match. The germline V gene encodes CDR1 KGHDR and CDR2 SFDVKD. The CDR3 contains 16 residues. CDR3 sequence reads: CATSDFPGLAGDEQFF. In nucleotides, the CDR3 is TGTGCCACCAGTGATTTCCCCGGACTAGCGGGAGATGAGCAGTTCTTC.

In its sample, this clonotype was seen a few times. The genes are TRBV15 and TRBJ2-1; TRBD2 matches 8 bases. Germline values: CDR1 LNHNV, CDR2 YYDKDF (reference sequence). The CDR3 runs 16 residues. Trimming removed 0 bases from V and 6 bases from J; junction bases left unmatched: 7. CDR3 sequence reads: CATSRDPGTSGNEQFF. As DNA, the CDR3 is TGTGCCACCAGCAGAGACCCCGGGACTAGTGGCAATGAGCAGTTCTTC.

V usage is TRBV10-3 and J usage is TRBJ2-2, with unresolved D. Germline V lookup: CDR1 ENHRY, CDR2 SYGVKD. V lost 2 bases and J lost 0, with 4 bases in between. This CDR3 is built from 14 residues. CDR3 nucleotides: TGTGCCATCAGTGAGGGCCCGAACACCGGGGAGCTGTTTTTT. It encodes CAISEGPNTGELFF.

The chain carries TRBV5-1 and TRBJ2-3, with 8 bases matching TRBD2. Germline V gives CDR1 SGHRS, CDR2 YFSETQ. CDR3 length: 16 residues. The junction had 11 bases not matched to a gene; V was cut back by 0 bases and J by 8 bases. The CDR3 DNA follows: TGCGCCAGCAGCTTGGAACCGGGACTAGGAACAATTACGCAGTATTTT. This translates into CASSLEPGLGTITQYF.

In this sample, this clonotype turned up a few times. The rearrangement joins TRBV20-1 to TRBJ1-1, with D possibly matching TRBD1 (6 bases). The germline CDR1 and CDR2 sequences are DFQATT and SNEGSKA (reference sequence). V was clipped by 1 base and J by 6 bases, with 15 bases between them. The CDR3 extends over 14 amino acids. Written as DNA, the CDR3 is TGCAGTGCTAGAGTTCCAGGGGCCTCGGCTGAAGCTTTCTTT. This gives the protein CSARVPGASAEAFF.

In this sample, this clonotype turned up a few times. The chain is built from TRBV6-2 or TRBV6-3 and TRBJ1-3; weak D call: TRBD1 (5 bases). This CDR3 comprises 16 residues. V lost 0 bases and J 2 bases, leaving 11 bases between the germline ends. In germline, CDR1 is MNHEY, CDR2 SVGEGT. CDR3 in amino acids: CASSYSRGYPGNTIYF. In DNA form, the CDR3 reads TGTGCCAGCAGTTACTCGCGGGGGTATCCTGGAAACACCATATATTTT.

This clonotype was seen more than once but under ten times. The chain is built from TRBV15 and TRBJ1-1; possible D gene TRBD1, 6 bases. V was cut by 2 bases and J by 0 bases, with 10 bases left in between. The CDR3 is made up of 15 amino acids. Germline loops: CDR1 LNHNV, CDR2 YYDKDF (reference sequence). CDR3 region: CATSRRQALNTEAFF. The CDR3 DNA follows: TGTGCCACCAGCAGAAGACAGGCTTTGAACACTGAAGCTTTCTTT.

This clonotype was recorded many times. The chain combines TRBV12-3 or TRBV12-4 with TRBJ2-1, with 9 positions matching TRBD2. CDR3 length equals 20 residues. V trimming: 3 bases; J trimming: 0 bases; junction bases outside the gene matches: 15. Here the CDR3 DNA reads TGTGCCAGCAGTTTGAGGGTAGCGGGAGTGGTAAAGAGCTCCTACAATGAGCAGTTCTTC. This sequence encodes CASSLRVAGVVKSSYNEQFF.

The V and J genes are TRBV12-3 or TRBV12-4 and TRBJ1-1, with D possibly TRBD1 on 6 matching bases. Trimming left V 4 bases short and J 4 bases short, with 10 bases between. The CDR3 consists of 13 residues. The CDR3 region has the DNA TGTGCCAGCAGTTCCCAACAGGGCACTGAAGCTTTCTTT. Its protein is CASSSQQGTEAFF.

This chain joins TRBV28 and TRBJ2-2, with D unclear. Germline V gene data show CDR1 as MDHEN and CDR2 as SYDVKM. Trimming shortened V by 2 bases and J by 7 bases, and 11 bases separated the two germline ends. The CDR3 covers 14 residues. CDR3 DNA: TGTGCCAGCAGTTTAACAGAATCGTTCGGGGAGCTGTTTTTT. This gives the protein CASSLTESFGELFF.

The chain uses TRBV7-6 and TRBJ2-1; D is perhaps TRBD1 (6 bases). Between the trimmed V and J ends, which lost 4 bases and 9 bases, there was a span of 10 bases. From germline, CDR1 is SGHVS and CDR2 FNYEAQ. The CDR3 is made up of 12 amino acids. The CDR3 sequence is CASSSYRAEQFF. CDR3 coding DNA: TGTGCCAGCAGCTCTTACAGGGCTGAGCAGTTCTTC.

This clonotype was seen a few times. The rearrangement joins TRBV4-3 to TRBJ2-3; 10 bases fit TRBD1. Germline-derived CDR1 and CDR2 are LGHNA and YSLEER. The CDR3 has 16 residues. V lost 2 bases, J lost 2 bases, and 4 bases stayed unmatched. The CDR3 sequence is CASSQMDRGTTDTQYF. CDR3 sequence (DNA): TGCGCCAGCAGCCAAATGGACAGGGGGACCACAGATACGCAGTATTTT.